The 8 T cell receptor beta chains listed next were all sequenced from one sample in a study of blood T cell repertoires in COVID-19. TCRdb's copy holds only in-frame clones and misses some; the assay was immunoSEQ multiplex PCR. The sample has around 85,000 clones, around 89% seen once. The sequencing input was PBMCs or T cells enriched from blood (not recorded which). Source of these receptors: a woman aged 50 to 65 with acute COVID-19.

The chain employs TRBV30 and TRBJ1-5; D possibly corresponds to TRBD1 (6 bases). The CDR3 has 12 amino acids. The germline CDR1 and CDR2 sequences are GTSNPN and SVGIG (reference sequence). V was shortened by 5 bases and J by 7 bases, with 12 bases between the two germline ends. CDR3 amino acids: CAWAAGAQPQHF. CDR3 in DNA: TGTGCCTGGGCAGCAGGGGCCCAGCCCCAGCATTTT.

The rearrangement joins TRBV11-1 to TRBJ1-1, with 7 positions matching TRBD1. Germline lookup yields CDR1 SGHAT and CDR2 FQDESV (reference sequence). V shed 0 bases and J 7 bases; nucleotides not matched to a gene: 5. CDR3 size: 14 residues. Here the CDR3 DNA reads TGTGCCAGCAGCTTAGCAGGGGGCTTGGGTGAAGCTTTCTTT. Translating gives CASSLAGGLGEAFF.

The sample holds one count of this clone. The chain links TRBV2 to TRBJ2-5; perhaps TRBD2 as D (5 bases). V shed 6 bases and J shed 5 bases, with 13 bases lying between them. Germline CDR1 and CDR2: SNHLY and FYNNEI. This CDR3 region has 13 residues. CDR3 region: CASRDPPGETQYF. The CDR3 DNA follows: TGTGCCAGCAGGGACCCCCCGGGGGAGACCCAGTACTTC. Complete variable domain (other parts from reference TRBV2 and TRBJ2-5): EPEVTQTPSHQVTQMGQEVILRCVPISNHLYFYWYRQILGQKVEFLVSFYNNEISEKSEIFDDQFSVERPDGSNFTLKIRSTKLEDSAMYFCASRDPPGETQYFGPGTRLLVL.

The chain employs TRBV21-1 and TRBJ1-1; the table gives TRBD1 as D, unverified against the DNA. TRBV21-1 is noted as a pseudogene. The CDR3 runs 15 residues. CDR3 nucleotide sequence: TGTGCCAGCAGCAAAGGGGGCGCGCGCAACACTGAAGCTTTCTTT. It codes for CASSKGGARNTEAFF.

This chain joins TRBV6-5 and TRBJ1-1; D call uncertain. Per the germline V gene, CDR1 is MNHEY and CDR2 is SVGAGI. The CDR3 is 15 amino acids. V was shortened by 8 bases and J by 0 bases, with 16 bases between the two germline ends. CDR3 in DNA: TGTGCCAGCGCCGGAGCGAGGGCTGTGAACACTGAAGCTTTCTTT. It codes for CASAGARAVNTEAFF.

The chain is built from TRBV4-2 and TRBJ2-2; TRBD1 matches at 7 bases. Germline CDR1 reads LGHNA; CDR2 reads YNFKEQ. The V and J ends lost 4 bases and 0 bases, in that order; junction bases with no gene match: 2. The CDR3 has 15 amino acids. DNA of the CDR3: TGTGCCAGCAGCCTGGGACAGCCGAACACCGGGGAGCTGTTTTTT. Translation gives CASSLGQPNTGELFF.

The chain recombines TRBV5-4 with TRBJ2-5, with D uncertain. Germline values: CDR1 SGHNT, CDR2 YYREEE (reference sequence). The length of the CDR3 is 15 residues. The germline V and J ends were trimmed by 1 base and 1 base, with 11 bases remaining between them. The CDR3 region is CASSLFGQPQETQYF. The DNA for the CDR3 is TGTGCCAGCAGCTTGTTTGGGCAGCCCCAAGAGACCCAGTACTTC.

V and J are TRBV11-2 and TRBJ1-2; perhaps TRBD1 as D (5 bases). Germline-derived CDR1 and CDR2 are SGHAT and FQNNGV. V was shortened by 2 bases and J by 8 bases, with 12 bases between the two germline ends. The CDR3 covers 13 residues. The DNA of the CDR3 is TGTGCCAGCAGCTTAAGGGCGCGGGACGGCTACACCTTC. Translated, it gives CASSLRARDGYTF.